Below, 11 T cell receptor beta chains from the same sample are listed, as sequenced in a study of OX40 agonist ivuxolimab in advanced cancers. Repertoires were generated with immunoSEQ multiplex PCR, while TCRdb's copy carries only in-frame clones and drops some. The sample consists of roughly 80,000 clones, roughly 80% of them appearing once. The specimen comprised CD4+ or CD8+ T cells sorted from blood, sampled in a trial of the OX40 agonist ivuxolimab. These receptors all come from an adult with an advanced solid tumor such as melanoma, head and neck, liver or kidney cancer.

The chain has TRBV4-2 and TRBJ2-3; D possibly matches TRBD1 or TRBD2 (5 bases each). The germline V gene has CDR1 LGHNA and CDR2 YNFKEQ. The V gene lost 4 bases and the J gene lost 2 bases, with 16 bases spanning the gap. This CDR3 has 16 amino acids. Here the CDR3 reads CASSPGAGDDTDTQYF. DNA for the CDR3: TGTGCCAGCAGCCCTGGGGCCGGGGATGACACAGATACGCAGTATTTT.

The rearrangement uses TRBV6-6 and TRBJ2-3, with D tentatively TRBD1 (5 bases). Germline loops: CDR1 MNHNY, CDR2 SVGAGI (reference sequence). The length of the CDR3 is 13 residues. The V end lost 6 bases, the J end lost 2 bases, and 9 bases lay between the germline ends. DNA for the CDR3: TGTGCCAGCAGGGCCAGGGTCACAGATACGCAGTATTTT. The encoded protein is CASRARVTDTQYF.

The chain recombines TRBV4-1 with TRBJ2-5, with 10 positions matching TRBD2. The CDR3 spans 16 residues. The V gene's germline CDR1 is MGHRA and CDR2 YSYEKL. Trimming cost V 0 bases and J 7 bases; bases outside gene matches: 8. The CDR3 region has the DNA TGCGCCAGCAGCCAAGACGAGAGCGGGGGGGCCGGGACCCAGTACTTC. This gives the protein CASSQDESGGAGTQYF.

This clone is a singleton in its sample. The chain recombines TRBV7-2 with TRBJ2-7, with D perhaps TRBD1 (6 bases). Germline CDR1 and CDR2: SGHTA and FQGNSA. Trimming took 1 base from V and 3 from J, leaving 10 bases between them. This CDR3 comprises 14 residues. The CDR3 protein is CASSLGGHDYEQYF. CDR3 nucleotide sequence: TGTGCCAGCAGCTTAGGGGGACACGACTACGAGCAGTACTTC.

In this sample, this clone turned up once. V gene TRBV30 combines with J gene TRBJ2-7; tentative D call: TRBD2 (7 bases). V was shortened by 2 bases and J by 6 bases, with 14 bases between the two germline ends. This CDR3 comprises 13 residues. Germline CDR1 GTSNPN, CDR2 SVGIG (reference sequence). This chain's CDR3 is CAWSHKGGGEQYF. The CDR3 coding sequence is TGTGCCTGGAGTCACAAGGGAGGGGGCGAGCAGTACTTC.

The genes are TRBV5-1 and TRBJ2-2; 9 positions agree with TRBD2. Germline V gene data show CDR1 as SGHRS and CDR2 as YFSETQ. Trimming cost V 0 bases and J 6 bases; bases outside gene matches: 3. The CDR3 is made up of 15 amino acids. The CDR3 here is CASSLGGLASGELFF. CDR3 DNA: TGCGCCAGCAGCTTGGGCGGACTAGCGTCCGGGGAGCTGTTTTTT. The complete variable domain, with remaining parts taken from reference TRBV5-1 and TRBJ2-2, reads KAGVTQTPRYLIKTRGQQVTLSCSPISGHRSVSWYQQTPGQGLQFLFEYFSETQRNKGNFPGRFSGRQFSNSRSEMNVSTLELGDSALYLCASSLGGLASGELFFGEGSRLTVL.

The V gene is TRBV19, the J gene TRBJ1-1; 7 bases align to TRBD1. Per the germline V gene, CDR1 is LNHDA and CDR2 is SQIVND (reference sequence). J gave up 3 bases and V 6 bases, and 7 bases lay outside the gene matches. The CDR3 contains 14 residues. The CDR3 DNA reads as TGTGCCAGTAGGAGGGCCCAGGGGGACACTGAAGCTTTCTTT. Translated, it gives CASRRAQGDTEAFF.

The J gene is TRBJ2-2, the V gene TRBV7-2, with a possible D match to TRBD1 (6 bases). V shed 4 bases and J shed 6 bases, with 9 bases lying between them. Germline lookup yields CDR1 SGHTA and CDR2 FQGNSA. This CDR3 is built from 13 residues. The CDR3 is CASSSQGSGELFF. The CDR3 bases are TGTGCCAGCAGCTCCCAGGGGTCCGGGGAGCTGTTTTTT.

This clone was observed a handful of times. This sequence joins TRBV19 and TRBJ1-5, with TRBD1 identical over 7 bases. Germline V gene lookup returns CDR1 LNHDA and CDR2 SQIVND (reference sequence). The CDR3 length is 14 residues. V shed 1 base, J shed 12 bases, and the junction held 9 bases outside the gene matches. As DNA, the CDR3 is TGTGCCAGTAGTATAGGTTTCCAGGGGGGCTTCCAGCATTTT. Translating gives CASSIGFQGGFQHF.

The V call is TRBV28, the J call TRBJ2-7; D is unresolved. Germline V CDR1 and CDR2: MDHEN, SYDVKM. The CDR3 sequence is 13 residues long. V gave up 4 bases and J gave up 2 bases, with 9 bases separating them. CDR3 sequence reads: CASSSMGPYEQYV. DNA for the CDR3: TGTGCCAGCAGTTCCATGGGTCCCTACGAGCAGTACGTC.

The chain has TRBV7-3 and TRBJ2-7, with D maybe TRBD2 (7 bases). The CDR3 consists of 18 residues. V gave up 6 bases and J gave up 1 base, with 25 bases separating them. Germline V gene data show CDR1 as SGHTA and CDR2 as FQGTGA. This CDR3 reads CASRSGGGGPQCSYEQYV. For the CDR3, the DNA is TGTGCCAGCAGATCGGGGGGCGGCGGGCCACAGTGTTCCTACGAGCAGTACGTC.